There are a few counts of the clone carrying this T cell receptor beta chain. Its antigen is not identified. V dropped 5 bases and J dropped 8; count of bases not matched to a gene: 6. The length of the CDR3 is 15 residues. Germline V CDR1 and CDR2: SGHTA, FQGNSA. This sample is part of a study of regulatory T cells in long-lasting Graves disease. Arm-PCR with iRepertoire HTBI primers amplified the CDR3 regions for these TCR beta libraries. TCRdb analysed the multiplex PCR reads with MiXCR anew, one entry per CDR3 protein. The table shows approximately 360,000 distinct CDR3 sequences, with 12% occurring only once. The time point here: newly diagnosed GD, antithyroid drugs for less than 3 months. The TCR library was prepared using RNA isolated from PBMCs. From an endocrinology department in Xi'an, China, came the patients. Study findings and constraints: Persistent Graves' patients possessed reduced TCR diversity relative to recently diagnosed ones.

The data were also submitted as part of a second study, on T cells in Graves' hyperthyroidism and ophthalmopathy.

The sample here was peripheral blood mononuclear cells (PBMCs), taken at new diagnosis, from a patient treated with antithyroid drugs. The gene calls are TRBV7-2 and TRBJ1-4, with 12 positions matching TRBD1. The receptor's source is a woman aged 18-30 years with Graves disease. DNA for the CDR3: TGTGCCAGCAGCGCGACCGGGACAGGGGGCGAAAAACTGTTTTTT. Translated: CASSATGTGGEKLFF.